Shown below are 17 T cell receptor beta chains from a single sample sequenced in a study of patients and donors after allogeneic stem cell transplantation. TCRdb reanalysed the RT-PCR reads using MiXCR and keeps one entry per CDR3 protein. The sample has fewer than 250,000 distinct CDR3 sequences, approximately 14% seen once. Sequencing was performed on blood, either unsorted or a sorted T cell fraction (not recorded which). The receptors originated from a human donor who was either an allogeneic HSCT recipient or a stem cell or donor lymphocyte infusion donor (not recorded which). It is not recorded whose cells these are; they may come from a transplant donor.

The chain links TRBV12-5 to TRBJ2-3; either TRBD1 or TRBD2 may supply D (5 bases each). CDR3 size: 15 residues. Trimming took 5 bases from V and 2 from J, leaving 14 bases between them. From germline, CDR1 is LGHNT and CDR2 FRNRAP. This CDR3 is CASGVGDGPTDTQYF. The CDR3 DNA sequence: TGTGCTAGTGGTGTAGGGGACGGACCCACAGATACGCAGTATTTT.

This clonotype has at least ten counts. The rearrangement links TRBV6-4 to TRBJ2-3; TRBD1 agrees at 8 bases. Germline CDR1 is MRHNA and CDR2 is SNTAGT. Trimming took 3 bases from V and 2 from J; bases not matched to a gene: 4. The CDR3 runs 15 residues. The CDR3 coding sequence is TGTGCCAGCAGTGAAACGGACAGGGCCACAGATACGCAGTATTTT. Protein: CASSETDRATDTQYF.

The rearrangement links TRBV25-1 to TRBJ2-6; 9 bases map to TRBD1. Per the germline V gene, CDR1 is MGHDK and CDR2 is SYGVNS. Trimming took 4 bases from V and 4 from J; bases not matched to a gene: 5. There are 16 residues in the CDR3. Here the CDR3 reads CASSGGQGFGANVLTF. The CDR3 DNA reads TGTGCCAGCAGTGGGGGACAGGGTTTCGGGGCCAACGTCCTGACTTTC.

This rearrangement joins TRBV5-4 to TRBJ2-3, with 12 bases lining up with TRBD1. The germline CDR1 and CDR2 sequences are SGHNT and YYREEE (reference sequence). The V and J ends lost 2 bases and 4 bases, in that order; junction bases with no gene match: 5. CDR3 length: 16 residues. The CDR3 here is CASSLPGQGAADTQYF. The DNA of the CDR3 is TGTGCCAGCAGCTTACCGGGACAGGGGGCAGCAGATACGCAGTATTTT.

This clonotype has more than one count but fewer than ten. This rearrangement joins TRBV5-6 to TRBJ2-7; 8 nucleotides agree with TRBD2. With 3 bases clipped from V and 6 bases from J, the junction kept 11 bases outside the gene matches. Germline V CDR1 and CDR2: SGHDT, YYEEEE. The CDR3 length is 15 residues. The CDR3 DNA reads as TGTGCCAGCAGCTGGCCGGGACTAGGTCCCTTCGAGCAGTACTTC. This encodes CASSWPGLGPFEQYF.

The chain has TRBV7-8 and TRBJ2-5, with a possible D match to TRBD1 (6 bases). Germline V gene sequence: CDR1 SGHVS, CDR2 FQNEAQ. Between the trimmed V and J ends, which lost 1 base and 3 bases, there was a span of 9 bases. The CDR3 consists of 14 residues. The CDR3: CASSLGAGEETQYF. The CDR3 DNA is TGTGCCAGCAGCTTAGGGGCAGGGGAAGAGACCCAGTACTTC.

The CDR3 DNA reads as TGTGCCAGCAGTCAGACTAGCGGGAGGTTCTACGAGCAGTACTTC. Translated, it gives CASSQTSGRFYEQYF. The rearrangement links TRBV7-2 to TRBJ2-7, with TRBD2 identical over 13 bases. J lost 3 bases, V lost 6 bases, and 5 bases had no gene match. Germline values: CDR1 SGHTA, CDR2 FQGNSA. This CDR3 is built from 15 residues.

This clonotype was counted a few times. This chain uses TRBV5-4 with TRBJ2-7; D assignment may be TRBD1 or TRBD2 (5 bases each). CDR1 and CDR2 from the germline V gene are SGHNT and YYREEE (reference sequence). The CDR3 has 15 residues. Trimming took off 4 bases at V and 0 bases at J, with 14 bases between the two ends. CDR3 nucleotide sequence: TGTGCCAGCAGCACCGGGACCCTAAGCTCCTACGAGCAGTACTTC. Amino acid sequence: CASSTGTLSSYEQYF.

Concerning this clonotype itself: Being one base from a much bigger clone, this may be a read error. V and J are TRBV30 and TRBJ1-6, with TRBD1 matching 8 bases. Germline values: CDR1 GTSNPN, CDR2 SVGIG (reference sequence). CDR3 length equals 14 residues. V dropped 7 bases and J dropped 7; count of bases not matched to a gene: 9. CDR3 region: CASQSTGGNSPLHF. CDR3 sequence (DNA): TGTGCCTCGCAAAGTACAGGGGGGAATTCACCCCTCCACTTT.

This clonotype occurred a few times. The chain has TRBV27 and TRBJ2-3; 7 bases are a match to TRBD1. Looked up from germline, CDR1 is MNHEY and CDR2 is SMNVEV (reference sequence). The trim removed 6 bases at V and 1 base at J, leaving 7 bases unmatched. This CDR3 has 15 residues. CDR3 sequence: CASRKDRVGTDTQYF. CDR3 in DNA: TGTGCCAGCAGGAAAGACAGGGTAGGCACAGATACGCAGTATTTT.

This chain uses TRBV12-3 or TRBV12-4 with TRBJ1-2; the match to TRBD1 covers 7 bases. J lost 7 bases, V lost 6 bases, and 14 bases had no gene match. The CDR3 length is 15 residues. CDR3 nucleotides: TGTGCCAGCAGAAGCCAGACAGGGCGTCGAGGTGGCTACACCTTC. It translates to CASRSQTGRRGGYTF.

This clonotype was seen more than once but under ten times. The V call is TRBV5-1, the J call TRBJ1-2, with 7 bases fitting TRBD1. J gave up 4 bases and V 0 bases, and 6 bases lay outside the gene matches. There are 15 residues in the CDR3. CDR1 and CDR2 from the germline V gene are SGHRS and YFSETQ. DNA of the CDR3: TGCGCCAGCAGCTTGGAAGGGGGCGGAGGCTATGGCTACACCTTC. The encoded protein is CASSLEGGGGYGYTF.

In this sample, this clonotype turned up many times. The V and J genes are TRBV7-6 and TRBJ2-7; 8 bases are shared with TRBD1. Germline V CDR1 and CDR2: SGHVS, FNYEAQ. The CDR3 loop spans 15 amino acids. V was pared by 5 bases and J by 5 bases, with 11 bases of the junction left unmatched. CDR3 sequence: CASSPIFRGRNEQYF. CDR3 nucleotides: TGTGCCAGCAGCCCCATTTTCAGGGGGCGAAACGAGCAGTACTTC.

This clonotype was counted a few times. V is TRBV14 and J is TRBJ2-1; D is perhaps TRBD2 (5 bases). Trimming removed 0 bases at V and 7 bases at J, with 10 bases between. Germline CDR1 SGHDN, CDR2 FVKESK. This CDR3 has 14 residues. The CDR3 nucleotides read TGTGCCAGCAGCCAAGACCTAGCCGGAAATGAGCAGTTCTTC. This gives the protein CASSQDLAGNEQFF.

The J gene is TRBJ1-3, the V gene TRBV29-1; D gene ambiguous. Germline lookup yields CDR1 SQVTM and CDR2 ANQGSEA. The V and J ends lost 0 bases and 3 bases respectively, with 12 bases between them. The CDR3 is 15 amino acids. CDR3 sequence: CSVEEAGVNGNTIYF. CDR3 nucleotides: TGCAGCGTTGAAGAGGCCGGGGTCAATGGAAACACCATATATTTT.

The rearrangement joins TRBV30 to TRBJ1-5; D not resolved. From germline, CDR1 is GTSNPN and CDR2 SVGIG (reference sequence). The germline V and J ends were trimmed by 2 bases and 0 bases, with 5 bases remaining between them. The CDR3 extends over 13 amino acids. The CDR3 DNA sequence: TGTGCCTGGAGTACCGGTAGCAATCAGCCCCAGCATTTT. Protein sequence: CAWSTGSNQPQHF.

This clonotype was detected many times. The V and J genes are TRBV5-1 and TRBJ2-1; 11 bases are shared with TRBD2. The germline CDR1 and CDR2 sequences are SGHRS and YFSETQ. The junction had 4 bases not matched to a gene; V was cut back by 3 bases and J by 8 bases. This CDR3 is 14 amino acids long. This chain's CDR3 is CASSSSGRIDEQFF. For the CDR3, the DNA is TGCGCCAGCAGCTCTAGCGGGAGGATCGATGAGCAGTTCTTC.